The 23 T cell receptor beta chains presented below share a single source sample, sequenced in a study of shared clonotypes between healthy human individuals. It was CD45RO-negative cells, positively selected for CCR7, that made up naive CD8 cells, with terminally differentiated effector memory CD45RA+ cells excluded. The assay was immunoSEQ multiplex PCR, and TCRdb's table has in-frame clones only and misses some. The sample records millions of clones, approximately 94% being singletons. Input material: naive CD8+ T cells sorted from blood. These receptors were taken from a man younger than 30 in good health.

The genes are TRBV5-4 and TRBJ2-6; 13 nucleotides align to TRBD2. The CDR3 extends over 18 amino acids. The J segment lost 4 bases and the V segment lost 1 base, leaving 5 bases of the junction unmatched. Germline CDR1 reads SGHNT; CDR2 reads YYREEE (reference sequence). The CDR3 region has the DNA TGTGCCAGCAGCTTGTTGGGACTAGCGGGAACCGGGGCCAACGTCCTGACTTTC. Its translation: CASSLLGLAGTGANVLTF.

This rearrangement joins TRBV7-3 to TRBJ1-2; D gene uncertain. The CDR3 loop spans 16 amino acids. Per germline, CDR1 SGHTA and CDR2 FQGTGA. V was shortened by 1 base and J by 3 bases, with 15 bases between the two germline ends. In DNA form, the CDR3 reads TGTGCCAGCAGCTTAAGCGCAAGAGACGGGGACTATGGCTACACCTTC. This translates into CASSLSARDGDYGYTF.

V is TRBV5-6 and J is TRBJ2-7; TRBD1 aligns across 7 bases. CDR1 and CDR2 from the germline V gene are SGHDT and YYEEEE. The V segment lost 5 bases and the J segment 5 bases; nucleotides outside the gene matches: 13. This CDR3 has 15 amino acids. CDR3 DNA sequence: TGTGCCAGCAGACTCCGGGACAGTCCCCGAGACGAGCAGTACTTC. Translating gives CASRLRDSPRDEQYF.

This chain uses TRBV6-5 with TRBJ1-1, with D perhaps TRBD1 (5 bases). The germline V gene has CDR1 MNHEY and CDR2 SVGAGI. The CDR3 sequence is 13 residues long. V lost 4 bases to trimming and J lost 7 bases, with 13 bases between them. The CDR3 DNA reads TGTGCCAGCAGTTCCTTAGGACAAGGTGAAGCTTTCTTT. Amino acids: CASSSLGQGEAFF.

The gene calls are TRBV7-9 and TRBJ1-2, with 11 bases matching TRBD1. This CDR3 contains 17 residues. V lost 4 bases, J lost 2 bases, and 9 bases stayed unmatched. CDR1 SEHNR and CDR2 FQNEAQ come from the germline V gene (reference sequence). The CDR3: CASSWSGTGGTNYGYTF. Here the CDR3 DNA reads TGTGCCAGCAGCTGGTCCGGGACAGGGGGAACGAACTATGGCTACACCTTC.

This chain links TRBV7-9 with TRBJ1-6, with 8 positions matching TRBD1. J was trimmed by 9 bases and V by 1 base; bases with no gene match: 8. This CDR3 is 16 amino acids long. Germline V gene sequence: CDR1 SEHNR, CDR2 FQNEAQ (reference sequence). The CDR3 is CASSLGEAGGGSPLHF. The CDR3 coding sequence is TGTGCCAGCAGCTTAGGGGAGGCAGGGGGCGGTTCACCCCTCCACTTT.

As for this clone: The same CDR3 also results from other DNA sequences found in this sample. The CDR3 nucleotides read TGTGCCAGCAGTTTATGGGGAGGCTACGAGCAGTACTTC. It translates to CASSLWGGYEQYF. J is TRBJ2-7 and V is TRBV27, with D possibly being TRBD2 (6 bases). The CDR3 runs to 13 residues. V dropped 1 base and J dropped 3 bases, with 7 bases sitting between them. The germline V gene has CDR1 MNHEY and CDR2 SMNVEV (reference sequence).

V is TRBV6-5 and J is TRBJ2-2; maybe TRBD1 (5 bases). CDR1 is MNHEY, CDR2 SVGAGI, per germline. With 3 bases removed from V and 6 bases from J, the gap between germline ends came to 11 bases. The CDR3 totals 14 residues. The CDR3 nucleotides are TGTGCCAGCAGTTATACAGGATCGGCCGGGGAGCTGTTTTTT. This codes for CASSYTGSAGELFF.

The chain employs TRBV30 and TRBJ1-6, with D unclear. Trimming cost V 2 bases and J 7 bases, with 12 bases left between them. Germline CDR1 reads GTSNPN; CDR2 reads SVGIG (reference sequence). This CDR3 is 14 amino acids long. The CDR3 loop is CAWSPALGNSPLHF. CDR3 coding DNA: TGTGCCTGGAGTCCGGCCTTGGGAAATTCACCCCTCCACTTT.

The chain's CDR3 is CAWSLIEGTEAFF. DNA for the CDR3: TGTGCCTGGAGTTTGATAGAGGGAACTGAAGCTTTCTTT. The V and J genes are TRBV30 and TRBJ1-1; D remains unclear. The CDR3 contains 13 residues. The ends were cut back, 2 bases at V and 5 bases at J, with 12 bases in the middle. The germline gives CDR1 GTSNPN, CDR2 SVGIG (reference sequence).

This sequence joins TRBV4-2 and TRBJ2-7, with 7 bases lining up with TRBD2. CDR3 length: 15 amino acids. From germline, CDR1 is LGHNA and CDR2 YNFKEQ. The ends lost 6 bases at V and 0 bases at J; junction bases unmatched: 8. CDR3 nucleotides: TGTGCCAGCAGAGTCCGGGGGGATAGCTCCTACGAGCAGTACTTC. Translated, it gives CASRVRGDSSYEQYF.

Worth noting for this clone: This sample also contains other DNA sequences that code for the same CDR3. This chain connects TRBV28 to TRBJ2-5; 9 bases are shared with TRBD2. The CDR3 consists of 15 residues. Germline assignment: CDR1 MDHEN and CDR2 SYDVKM. Trimming took 2 bases from V and 5 from J; bases not matched to a gene: 6. The CDR3 loop reads CASSLGLAGTETQYF. As DNA, the CDR3 is TGTGCCAGCAGTTTAGGCCTAGCGGGAACTGAGACCCAGTACTTC.

CDR3 coding DNA: TGCGCCAGCAGGGTCCTACTAGCGGGAGGACTCGGAGGGGAGCTGTTTTTT. Its translation: CASRVLLAGGLGGELFF. The chain uses TRBV10-1 and TRBJ2-2; the match to TRBD2 covers 12 bases. Germline values: CDR1 WNHNN, CDR2 SYGVQD (reference sequence). CDR3 length: 17 amino acids. Losses at the gene ends were 6 bases for V and 8 bases for J; bases not matched to a gene: 13.

This clone was seen once. The V and J genes are TRBV7-8 and TRBJ2-2, with D possibly matching TRBD2 (6 bases). Germline CDR1 reads SGHVS; CDR2 reads FQNEAQ. This CDR3 is 16 amino acids long. The V and J ends lost 3 bases and 1 base respectively, with 12 bases between them. The CDR3 nucleotides are TGTGCCAGCAGCTTCGGAGGGATTCGGAACACCGGGGAGCTGTTTTTT. Translating gives CASSFGGIRNTGELFF. Filled out from reference TRBV7-8 and TRBJ2-2, the complete variable domain reads GAGVSQSPRYKVAKRGQDVALRCDPISGHVSLFWYQQALGQGPEFLTYFQNEAQLDKSGLPSDRFFAERPEGSVSTLKIQRTQQEDSAVYLCASSFGGIRNTGELFFGEGSRLTVL.

This chain links TRBV6-6 with TRBJ2-5; 7 nucleotides agree with TRBD2. With V trimmed by 5 bases and J by 2 bases, 11 bases remained unmatched. CDR3 length equals 16 residues. Germline V gene lookup returns CDR1 MNHNY and CDR2 SVGAGI (reference sequence). CDR3 loop: CASSPEAGLLQETQYF. DNA for the CDR3: TGTGCCAGCAGTCCGGAAGCGGGGCTTCTTCAAGAGACCCAGTACTTC.

The J gene is TRBJ2-7, the V gene TRBV6-5; 7 nucleotides line up with TRBD2. V trimming: 2 bases; J trimming: 4 bases; junction bases outside the gene matches: 11. This CDR3 has 16 amino acids. Germline CDR1 MNHEY, CDR2 SVGAGI. The CDR3 region has the DNA TGTGCCAGCAGTTACGATTCAAGGGAGGGATTATACGAGCAGTACTTC. This gives the protein CASSYDSREGLYEQYF.

The chain recombines TRBV4-3 with TRBJ2-4; possible D gene TRBD2, 6 bases. V was trimmed by 1 base and J by 0 bases, leaving 16 bases between them. CDR1 and CDR2 (germline): LGHNA, YSLEER. The CDR3 extends over 18 amino acids. The CDR3 region has the DNA TGCGCCAGCAGCCAAGTCCTCGGCACGGGAGTAGCCAAAAACATTCAGTACTTC. Translating gives CASSQVLGTGVAKNIQYF.

The V and J genes are TRBV4-1 and TRBJ2-7; D gene unclear. Germline V CDR1 and CDR2: MGHRA, YSYEKL. The CDR3 has 14 amino acids. V was cut by 0 bases and J by 0 bases, with 6 bases left in between. The CDR3 nucleotides are TGCGCCAGCAGCCAAGAGCCGTACTCCTACGAGCAGTACTTC. This codes for CASSQEPYSYEQYF.

This rearrangement joins TRBV7-9 to TRBJ2-3, with D hard to call. The V and J ends lost 0 bases and 4 bases respectively, with 5 bases between them. CDR1 and CDR2 from the germline V gene are SEHNR and FQNEAQ (reference sequence). The CDR3 spans 13 residues. CDR3 nucleotides: TGTGCCAGCAGCTTAGCGTACGCAGATACGCAGTATTTT. This gives the protein CASSLAYADTQYF.

The genes are TRBV6-5 and TRBJ2-2; tentatively, D is TRBD2 (5 bases). This CDR3 has 16 residues. Trimming left V 0 bases short and J 5 bases short, with 13 bases between. Germline loops: CDR1 MNHEY, CDR2 SVGAGI. For the CDR3, the DNA is TGTGCCAGCAGTTACTCGGTTGGGGAGAGAACCGGGGAGCTGTTTTTT. Residues: CASSYSVGERTGELFF.

The CDR3: CASKAGEQFF. The DNA of the CDR3 is TGCGCCAGCAAGGCGGGGGAGCAGTTCTTC. The chain recombines TRBV10-2 with TRBJ2-1; tentatively, D is TRBD2 (6 bases). CDR3 length equals 10 residues. The V and J ends lost 7 bases and 10 bases respectively, with 8 bases between them. Per the germline V gene, CDR1 is WSHSY and CDR2 is SAAADI.

This clone was recorded only once. The chain is built from TRBV10-3 and TRBJ2-3; 10 bases fit TRBD2. The CDR3 is made up of 15 amino acids. Per the germline V gene, CDR1 is ENHRY and CDR2 is SYGVKD. Trimming at V came to 10 bases and at J to 4 bases, leaving 11 bases not matched to a gene. The CDR3 nucleotides are TGTGCCACCACCGATCCCGGGACTAGCGCAGATACGCAGTATTTT. It specifies CATTDPGTSADTQYF.

The chain carries TRBV29-1 and TRBJ2-7; the match to TRBD1 covers 7 bases. Germline loops: CDR1 SQVTM, CDR2 ANQGSEA. The V gene end was trimmed by 5 bases and the J gene end by 2 bases; junction bases not matched to a gene: 12. The CDR3 runs to 15 residues. The CDR3 region is CSVKEGQGDPYEQYF. In DNA form, the CDR3 reads TGCAGCGTTAAGGAAGGGCAGGGGGACCCCTACGAGCAGTACTTC.